The 17 T cell receptor beta chains below were found in one sample sequenced in a study of T cell responses to AZD1222 COVID-19 vaccine. Only in-frame clones appear in the TCRdb table, and some are missing; sequencing was by immunoSEQ multiplex PCR. This sample yields more than 85,000 clones, of which 81% are seen a single time; 4% to 5% belongs to the top ten. Sequencing used peripheral blood, obtained on day 0 of AZD1222 vaccination. The receptors were gathered from an adult in good health.

The chain couples TRBV21-1 to TRBJ1-1; TRBD1 is taken as the D call from the table, unchecked against the DNA. TRBV21-1 is termed a pseudogene. The CDR3 runs 13 residues. DNA for the CDR3: TGTGCCAGCAGCCCGCCAGGGGATAGTGAAGCTTTCTTT. It codes for CASSPPGDSEAFF.

The CDR3 DNA follows: TGTGCCAGTCGTGGGACAGCCTGGGGCTATGGCTACACCTTC. Encoded protein: CASRGTAWGYGYTF. V is TRBV28 and J is TRBJ1-2; 7 nucleotides agree with TRBD1. The CDR3 contains 14 residues. Germline CDR1 and CDR2: MDHEN and SYDVKM. V dropped 9 bases and J dropped 4; count of bases not matched to a gene: 11.

A word on this clone: A junction boundary mismatches the germline segment, possibly from a read error. J is TRBJ2-7 and V is TRBV4-1, with TRBD2 matching over 9 bases. The CDR3 contains 14 residues. Per germline, CDR1 MGHRA and CDR2 YSYEKL. The DNA for the CDR3 is TGCGCCCGCAGAGGGCGGGAGGGCCGCTACGAGCAGTACTTC. It translates to CARRGREGRYEQYF.

The genes are TRBV28 and TRBJ1-5; TRBD1 aligns across 8 bases. Looked up from germline, CDR1 is MDHEN and CDR2 is SYDVKM. The trim removed 7 bases at V and 4 bases at J, leaving 9 bases unmatched. There are 15 residues in the CDR3. CDR3 loop: CASTLGQGWNQPQHF. The CDR3 DNA follows: TGTGCCAGCACCCTAGGACAGGGATGGAATCAGCCCCAGCATTTT.

The chain combines TRBV5-6 with TRBJ2-5; D ambiguous. The CDR3 spans 11 residues. V shed 0 bases and J shed 3 bases, with 0 bases lying between them. CDR1 and CDR2 (germline): SGHDT, YYEEEE. The CDR3 bases are TGTGCCAGCAGCTTGGAAGAGACCCAGTACTTC. It is translated as CASSLEETQYF. Full variable domain (remainder filled in from reference TRBV5-6 and TRBJ2-5): DAGVTQSPTHLIKTRGQQVTLRCSPKSGHDTVSWYQQALGQGPQFIFQYYEEEERQRGNFPDRFSGHQFPNYSSELNVNALLLGDSALYLCASSLEETQYFGPGTRLLVL.

The gene calls are TRBV4-1 and TRBJ2-1, with 13 bases matching TRBD2. CDR3 length: 19 residues. V shed 0 bases, J shed 3 bases, and the junction held 8 bases outside the gene matches. From germline, CDR1 is MGHRA and CDR2 YSYEKL. CDR3 nucleotide sequence: TGCGCCAGCAGCCAAGAAGGCTCACTAGCGGGAGGGGTCTACAATGAGCAGTTCTTC. This sequence encodes CASSQEGSLAGGVYNEQFF.

The chain is built from TRBV2 and TRBJ1-5, with D unresolved. V was pared by 3 bases and J by 1 base, with 4 bases between. CDR1 and CDR2 (germline): SNHLY, FYNNEI. CDR3 length: 13 amino acids. As DNA, the CDR3 is TGTGCCAGCAGTGACGGGAGCAATCAGCCCCAGCATTTT. The encoded protein is CASSDGSNQPQHF. The whole variable domain, filled in from reference TRBV2 and TRBJ1-5, reads EPEVTQTPSHQVTQMGQEVILRCVPISNHLYFYWYRQILGQKVEFLVSFYNNEISEKSEIFDDQFSVERPDGSNFTLKIRSTKLEDSAMYFCASSDGSNQPQHFGDGTRLSIL.

This chain connects TRBV28 to TRBJ1-3, with D possibly matching TRBD1 (5 bases). There are 15 residues in the CDR3. V was clipped by 7 bases and J by 2 bases, with 15 bases between them. Germline V CDR1 and CDR2: MDHEN, SYDVKM. The CDR3 loop reads CASTSLPTAGNTIYF. CDR3 nucleotide sequence: TGTGCCAGCACCTCCCTTCCGACAGCTGGAAACACCATATATTTT.

J is TRBJ1-2 and V is TRBV11-2; 9 bases match TRBD1. The CDR3 totals 15 residues. V trimming: 0 bases; J trimming: 4 bases; junction bases outside the gene matches: 3. CDR1 and CDR2 from the germline V gene are SGHAT and FQNNGV. The CDR3 spells CASSLEGQGCYGYTF. CDR3 nucleotide sequence: TGTGCCAGCAGCTTAGAAGGACAGGGGTGCTATGGCTACACCTTC.

The chain has TRBV12-5 and TRBJ2-2; 9 nucleotides line up with TRBD1. Trimming at V came to 5 bases and at J to 2 bases, leaving 6 bases not matched to a gene. CDR3 length: 16 amino acids. CDR1 is LGHNT, CDR2 FRNRAP, per germline. The CDR3 is CASGQKGQGNTGELFF. CDR3 sequence (DNA): TGTGCTAGTGGTCAGAAGGGACAGGGAAACACCGGGGAGCTGTTTTTT.

The chain combines TRBV19 with TRBJ2-7; 8 nucleotides match TRBD1. The CDR3 covers 16 residues. Per germline, CDR1 LNHDA and CDR2 SQIVND (reference sequence). V gave up 3 bases and J gave up 3 bases; unmatched junction bases: 10. The CDR3 sequence: CASSIASGGFGYEQYF. The CDR3 DNA follows: TGTGCCAGTAGTATTGCTTCAGGGGGCTTCGGCTACGAGCAGTACTTC.

The J gene is TRBJ1-4, the V gene TRBV15; D is unresolved. The ends were cut back, 2 bases at V and 5 bases at J, with 18 bases in the middle. Germline V gene data show CDR1 as LNHNV and CDR2 as YYDKDF (reference sequence). The CDR3 is made up of 17 amino acids. The CDR3 DNA reads TGTGCCACCAGCAGACCACCACCGGCAGGTCTAAATGAAAAACTGTTTTTT. It yields the protein CATSRPPPAGLNEKLFF.

The V call is TRBV6-2 or TRBV6-3, the J call TRBJ1-2, with D uncertain. The germline gives CDR1 MNHEY, CDR2 SVGEGT. The CDR3 runs to 14 residues. The germline V and J ends were trimmed by 0 bases and 5 bases, with 10 bases remaining between them. CDR3 sequence (DNA): TGTGCCAGCAGTTACTCGAAGGGTACTTATGGCTACACCTTC. This codes for CASSYSKGTYGYTF.

This rearrangement joins TRBV4-3 to TRBJ1-6; no definite D call. V shed 3 bases and J shed 7 bases, with 7 bases lying between them. There are 13 residues in the CDR3. Germline-derived CDR1 and CDR2 are LGHNA and YSLEER. CDR3 nucleotide sequence: TGCGCCAGCAGCCAGAGGCAGAATTCACCCCTCCACTTT. Encoded protein: CASSQRQNSPLHF.

This chain connects TRBV23-1 to TRBJ1-1; tentatively, D is TRBD1 (5 bases). TRBV23-1 is labeled an ORF, and its function is uncertain. V lost 0 bases and J lost 0, with 11 bases in between. This CDR3 has 16 residues. The CDR3 loop is CASSQSRELMNTEAFF. In DNA, the CDR3 is TGCGCCAGCAGTCAATCCAGGGAGTTGATGAACACTGAAGCTTTCTTT.

The V call is TRBV19, the J call TRBJ1-4; no definite D call. Trimming took off 10 bases at V and 4 bases at J, with 16 bases between the two ends. There are 14 residues in the CDR3. The V gene's germline CDR1 is LNHDA and CDR2 SQIVND (reference sequence). CDR3 in amino acids: CATLGRNYNEKLFF. The CDR3, as DNA: TGTGCCACCCTTGGAAGGAACTATAATGAAAAACTGTTTTTT.

The V call is TRBV7-2, the J call TRBJ1-1; D is ambiguous. This CDR3 has 13 amino acids. Germline values: CDR1 SGHTA, CDR2 FQGNSA. Trimming took 7 bases from V and 1 from J, leaving 10 bases between them. CDR3 residues: CASTVGRNTEAFF. CDR3 DNA sequence: TGTGCCAGCACCGTGGGGAGGAACACTGAAGCTTTCTTT.